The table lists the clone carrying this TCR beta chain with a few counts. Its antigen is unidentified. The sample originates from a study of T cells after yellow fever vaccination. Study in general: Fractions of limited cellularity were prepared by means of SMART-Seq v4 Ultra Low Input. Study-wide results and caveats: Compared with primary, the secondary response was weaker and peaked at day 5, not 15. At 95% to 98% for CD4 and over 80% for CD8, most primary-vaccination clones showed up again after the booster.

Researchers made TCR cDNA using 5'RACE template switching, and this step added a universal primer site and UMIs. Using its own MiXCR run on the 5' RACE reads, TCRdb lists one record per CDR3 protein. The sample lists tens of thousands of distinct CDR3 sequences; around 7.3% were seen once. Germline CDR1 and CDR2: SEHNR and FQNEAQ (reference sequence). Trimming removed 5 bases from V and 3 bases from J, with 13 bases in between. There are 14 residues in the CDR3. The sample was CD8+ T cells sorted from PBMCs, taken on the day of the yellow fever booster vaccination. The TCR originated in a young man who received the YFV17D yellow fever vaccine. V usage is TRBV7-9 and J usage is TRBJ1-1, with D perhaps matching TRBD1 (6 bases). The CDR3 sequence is CASSPDRPYTEAFF. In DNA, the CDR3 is TGTGCCAGCAGCCCGGACAGACCTTACACTGAAGCTTTCTTT. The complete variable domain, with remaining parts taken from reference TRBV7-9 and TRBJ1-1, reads DTGVSQNPRHKITKRGQNVTFRCDPISEHNRLYWYRQTLGQGPEFLTYFQNEAQLEKSRLLSDRFSAERPKGSFSTLEIQRTEQGDSAMYLCASSPDRPYTEAFFGQGTRLTVV.